This T cell receptor (beta chain) was captured by sequencing in a study of regulatory T cells in long-lasting Graves disease. Study-level information: Prior antithyroid drug treatment in newly diagnosed Graves' patients lasted under 3 months.

Findings of the study overall: Few sampled subjects may have lowered accuracy.

With iRepertoire HTBI primers and Arm-PCR of CDR3 regions, TCR beta libraries were built. TCRdb independently ran MiXCR on the multiplex PCR reads; one entry per CDR3 protein. The table includes 360,000 or so distinct CDR3 sequences, around 15% detected once. In germline, CDR1 is MNHEY, CDR2 SVGEGT. With 5 bases removed from V and 1 base from J, the gap between germline ends came to 23 bases. This CDR3 region has 18 residues. Sample time point: newly diagnosed GD, antithyroid drugs for less than 3 months. RNA from PBMCs was the source of the TCR library. This clonotype was picked up many times. Its antigen is unidentified. The same specimen was also included in a second study, on T cells in Graves' hyperthyroidism and ophthalmopathy.

The chain combines TRBV6-2 or TRBV6-3 with TRBJ1-1; the D gene is possibly TRBD1 (5 bases). The sequences come from peripheral blood mononuclear cells (PBMCs), collected at new diagnosis, from a patient treated with antithyroid drugs. The receptor comes from a middle-aged man with Graves disease. DNA of the CDR3: TGTGCCAGCAGTATCTCATTCCGGGACGGCGACTCGAACACTGAAGCTTTCTTT. Translated: CASSISFRDGDSNTEAFF.